Included here is one T cell receptor (beta chain) sequence, with context. Its matching antigen is unknown. This entry is derived from a study of early T cells in non-severe SARS-CoV-2 infection. Whole-study context: Investigators sequenced bulk RNA drawn from unsorted whole blood, and chains remained unpaired. The study's findings and limits: In VDJdb matching, anti-spike CD8 responses were favored while private and CD4 specificities went missing.

Researchers attached unique molecular identifiers to individual cDNA molecules. MiXCR, applied by TCRdb to the 5' RACE reads, yields one record per CDR3 protein. The data contain tens of thousands of distinct CDR3 sequences, about 5.9% of them singletons. The sequenced sample was whole blood. The TCR was taken from an adult who was a healthcare worker with PCR-confirmed SARS-CoV-2 infection or an uninfected control (not recorded which).

CDR3 nucleotide sequence: TGTGCCAGCAGTATCCGGGGCCGGAGGCAGGGCTATGGCTACACCTTC. The encoded protein is CASSIRGRRQGYGYTF. The genes are TRBV28 and TRBJ1-2; weak D call: TRBD1 (5 bases). V was trimmed by 5 bases and J by 4 bases, leaving 20 bases between them. CDR3 length: 16 residues. The germline gives CDR1 MDHEN, CDR2 SYDVKM.